The present T cell receptor beta chain was sequenced within a study of CD8 T cells in ankylosing spondylitis. The table lists this clonotype with many counts. Its cognate antigen is unknown. MiXCR, run by TCRdb on the 5' RACE reads, gives a single entry per CDR3 protein. The repertoire has 150,000 to 200,000 distinct CDR3 sequences, 10% to 15% of them found once; the top ten carry roughly 9.6%. Regarding the study as a whole: Peripheral blood held disease-linked clones only at relatively low frequency, and these were CD8+.

With 0 bases removed from V and 3 bases from J, the gap between germline ends came to 11 bases. This CDR3 has 15 amino acids. This sequence was found in a female donor with ankylosing spondylitis or in good health (not recorded which). The chain is built from TRBV12-3 or TRBV12-4 and TRBJ1-2; D is unclear. The sample consisted of blood, either unsorted or a sorted T cell fraction (not recorded which). The CDR3, as DNA: TGTGCCAGCAGTTTAGCGGTTGACGGATACTATGGCTACACCTTC. Protein sequence: CASSLAVDGYYGYTF.